The 27 T cell receptor beta chains presented below share a single source sample, sequenced in a study of blood T cells in healthy people across ages. Using a J-beta primer mix together with a sample-barcoded 5' primer, a second PCR was run for about 7 to 12 cycles. TCRdb independently ran MiXCR on the 5' RACE reads; one entry per CDR3 protein. The sample shows over 1,500,000 distinct CDR3 sequences, around half of them seen only once. The source material was blood. Receptors originate from a middle-aged woman in good health.

The chain carries TRBV11-2 and TRBJ2-7, with D tentatively TRBD2 (6 bases). CDR1 is SGHAT, CDR2 FQNNGV, per germline. Deletions cut 6 bases from V and 9 bases from J, with 15 bases between. The CDR3 is made up of 12 amino acids. The CDR3 reads CASSPGLPGQYF. The CDR3 region has the DNA TGTGCCAGCAGTCCGGGACTCCCTGGGCAGTACTTC.

Turning to this clonotype: Compared with germline, one end of the junction differs, possibly owing to a read error. The J gene is TRBJ2-1, the V gene TRBV2; no clear D. The CDR3 is 16 residues long. Germline V gene lookup returns CDR1 SNHLY and CDR2 FYNNEI. The CDR3 nucleotides are TGTGCCAGTAGTGGTGCCAGGCAGGTTTCCTACAATGAGCAGTTCTTC. The encoded protein is CASSGARQVSYNEQFF.

The chain couples TRBV4-1 to TRBJ1-6, with TRBD1 matching over 7 bases. The CDR3 loop spans 15 amino acids. V gave up 4 bases and J gave up 7 bases; unmatched junction bases: 7. CDR1 is MGHRA, CDR2 YSYEKL, per germline. In DNA, the CDR3 is TGCGCCAGCAGCCGTGGGACAGCCCAAAATTCACCCCTCCACTTT. Its protein product is CASSRGTAQNSPLHF.

The rearrangement joins TRBV4-3 to TRBJ2-7, with D maybe TRBD2 (6 bases). The CDR3 extends over 14 amino acids. Germline V CDR1 and CDR2: LGHNA, YSLEER. Trimming took off 4 bases at V and 3 bases at J, with 13 bases between the two ends. The CDR3 DNA follows: TGCGCCAGCAGCCCTGGGACTGTGGTCTACGAGCAGTACTTC. Its translation is CASSPGTVVYEQYF.

The J gene is TRBJ2-5, the V gene TRBV7-9; 10 nucleotides agree with TRBD1. Per germline, CDR1 SEHNR and CDR2 FQNEAQ (reference sequence). Losses at the gene ends were 5 bases for V and 11 bases for J; bases not matched to a gene: 14. The CDR3 sequence is 15 residues long. CDR3 sequence (DNA): TGTGCCAGCAGCCGGGGTCGGGGACAGGGGAATGAGCAGTACTTC. The encoded protein is CASSRGRGQGNEQYF. Full variable domain (missing parts from reference TRBV7-9 and TRBJ2-5): DTGVSQNPRHKITKRGQNVTFRCDPISEHNRLYWYRQTLGQGPEFLTYFQNEAQLEKSRLLSDRFSAERPKGSFSTLEIQRTEQGDSAMYLCASSRGRGQGNEQYFGPGTRLLVL.

The genes are TRBV7-9 and TRBJ2-1; D call uncertain. CDR3 length: 14 amino acids. V was trimmed by 5 bases and J by 2 bases, leaving 10 bases between them. In germline, CDR1 is SEHNR, CDR2 FQNEAQ (reference sequence). In DNA form, the CDR3 reads TGTGCCAGCAGCCCCCAAAGTCCCTACAATGAGCAGTTCTTC. Its protein is CASSPQSPYNEQFF.

This chain joins TRBV3-1 and TRBJ2-3; 9 bases align to TRBD1. Unmatched junction bases numbered 7, after V lost 4 bases and J lost 2 bases. The CDR3 is made up of 16 amino acids. Per the germline V gene, CDR1 is LGHDT and CDR2 is YNNKEL (reference sequence). The CDR3 DNA sequence: TGTGCCAGCAGCCTACTACAGGGGGCTCCCACAGATACGCAGTATTTT. Amino acid sequence: CASSLLQGAPTDTQYF.

The chain is built from TRBV6-1 and TRBJ2-5; tentative D call: TRBD2 (5 bases). The CDR3 spans 15 residues. Germline CDR1 reads MNHNS; CDR2 reads SASEGT. V was clipped by 5 bases and J by 5 bases, with 18 bases between them. The chain's CDR3 is CASSPPGIPRETQYF. The CDR3 region has the DNA TGTGCCAGCAGTCCCCCGGGGATCCCCAGGGAGACCCAGTACTTC.

This clonotype occurred once. V is TRBV6-5 and J is TRBJ1-5; no firm D call. Germline V gene sequence: CDR1 MNHEY, CDR2 SVGAGI. The CDR3 spans 13 residues. Trimming shortened V by 6 bases and J by 6 bases, and 12 bases separated the two germline ends. Written as DNA, the CDR3 is TGTGCCAGCAGCCCCCGGTTTTCTCAGCCCCAGCATTTT. Translated: CASSPRFSQPQHF.

DNA of the CDR3: TGTGCCAGCAGTTACTCACAGGTCATGAACATTCAGTACTTC. Protein sequence: CASSYSQVMNIQYF. The rearrangement uses TRBV6-2 or TRBV6-3 and TRBJ2-4, with D maybe TRBD1 (5 bases). The CDR3 has 14 residues. With 0 bases removed from V and 7 bases from J, the gap between germline ends came to 10 bases. Per germline, CDR1 MNHEY and CDR2 SVGEGT.

This clonotype was detected only once. The chain joins TRBV4-1 to TRBJ2-2, with D hard to call. There are 14 residues in the CDR3. Germline V gene lookup returns CDR1 MGHRA and CDR2 YSYEKL. V was cut by 4 bases and J by 3 bases, with 9 bases left in between. DNA for the CDR3: TGCGCCAGCAGCCCCTATGAGGACACCGGGGAGCTGTTTTTT. Translation gives CASSPYEDTGELFF.

The rearrangement uses TRBV11-2 and TRBJ2-3; TRBD1 might be the D (5 bases). Between the trimmed V and J ends, which lost 2 bases and 0 bases, there was a span of 12 bases. The CDR3 loop spans 16 amino acids. Looked up from germline, CDR1 is SGHAT and CDR2 is FQNNGV. The CDR3 DNA sequence: TGTGCCAGCAGCTTACCCCTGGGGCGCAGCACAGATACGCAGTATTTT. This gives the protein CASSLPLGRSTDTQYF.

The V call is TRBV2, the J call TRBJ2-3; no clear D. The germline V and J ends were trimmed by 8 bases and 6 bases, with 24 bases remaining between them. The CDR3 contains 16 residues. CDR1 is SNHLY and CDR2 is FYNNEI in the germline V gene. The CDR3: CASRSDRVVGSDTQYF. The CDR3 DNA follows: TGTGCCAGCCGGTCCGATCGGGTCGTTGGGTCTGATACGCAGTATTTT.

This clonotype has just a few counts. J is TRBJ2-5 and V is TRBV5-1, with D possibly being TRBD1 (5 bases). Germline CDR1 SGHRS, CDR2 YFSETQ. The V end lost 3 bases, the J end lost 2 bases, and 14 bases lay between the germline ends. There are 15 residues in the CDR3. The CDR3 sequence is CASSCLGVGQETQYF. The CDR3, as DNA: TGCGCCAGCAGCTGCCTAGGGGTGGGGCAAGAGACCCAGTACTTC.

V usage is TRBV29-1 and J usage is TRBJ2-4, with D uncertain. CDR1 is SQVTM and CDR2 is ANQGSEA in the germline V gene. Trimming took off 6 bases at V and 0 bases at J, with 9 bases between the two ends. The CDR3 contains 13 residues. CDR3 nucleotide sequence: TGCAGCGTCGGAACATTAGCCAAAAACATTCAGTACTTC. The encoded protein is CSVGTLAKNIQYF. Together with reference TRBV29-1 and TRBJ2-4, the CDR3 gives the full variable domain: SAVISQKPSRDICQRGTSLTIQCQVDSQVTMMFWYRQQPGQSLTLIATANQGSEATYESGFVIDKFPISRPNLTFSTLTVSNMSPEDSSIYLCSVGTLAKNIQYFGAGTRLSVL.

The chain employs TRBV6-2 or TRBV6-3 and TRBJ2-7, with 7 bases matching TRBD2. After removal of 5 bases from V and 1 base from J, the junction contained 11 bases not matched to a gene. CDR1 is MNHEY, CDR2 SVGEGT, per germline. This CDR3 is built from 16 residues. CDR3 nucleotides: TGTGCCAGCAGTCAACCGATTGGGGGGGAATCCTACGAGCAGTACTTC. This codes for CASSQPIGGESYEQYF.

The chain has TRBV6-5 and TRBJ1-6; D gene uncertain. The CDR3 consists of 12 residues. Trimming cost V 2 bases and J 13 bases, with 9 bases left between them. CDR1 and CDR2 (germline): MNHEY, SVGAGI. CDR3 nucleotide sequence: TGTGCCAGCAGTTACGGCGATGGGCCCCTCCACTTT. Translation: CASSYGDGPLHF.

This sequence joins TRBV20-1 and TRBJ1-5; D possibly corresponds to TRBD1 (5 bases). This CDR3 has 17 residues. Germline V lookup: CDR1 DFQATT, CDR2 SNEGSKA (reference sequence). Trimming pared 6 bases from V and 5 bases from J, leaving 26 bases between. Written as DNA, the CDR3 is TGCAGTGCCAGAAGACCCGGGAGGGGTGAAAAGGATCAGCCCCAGCATTTT. This encodes CSARRPGRGEKDQPQHF.

This clonotype was seen a handful of times. CDR3 bases: TGCGCCAGCAGCTTTACGACAGGGATCAACTATGGCTACACCTTC. It encodes CASSFTTGINYGYTF. This chain links TRBV5-1 with TRBJ1-2; TRBD1 agrees at 7 bases. V was pared by 2 bases and J by 2 bases, with 6 bases of the junction left unmatched. This CDR3 has 15 amino acids. Germline V gives CDR1 SGHRS, CDR2 YFSETQ.

This clonotype was seen only once. The chain uses TRBV12-3 or TRBV12-4 and TRBJ1-1; weak D call: TRBD1 (5 bases). V lost 7 bases to trimming and J lost 6 bases, with 18 bases between them. The CDR3 length is 14 residues. CDR3 amino acids: CASTQQVPGAEAFF. The DNA of the CDR3 is TGTGCCAGCACCCAACAGGTCCCGGGGGCTGAAGCTTTCTTT.

V gene TRBV12-3 or TRBV12-4 combines with J gene TRBJ2-1, with D unresolved. V was cut by 1 base and J by 2 bases, with 6 bases left in between. This CDR3 region has 14 residues. Here the CDR3 reads CASSLVPTYNEQFF. CDR3 nucleotides: TGTGCCAGCAGTTTAGTCCCGACCTACAATGAGCAGTTCTTC.

This rearrangement joins TRBV20-1 to TRBJ1-1; weak D call: TRBD1 (5 bases). This CDR3 is built from 14 residues. Trimming stripped 0 bases from V and 3 bases from J, with 11 bases between. Germline V lookup: CDR1 DFQATT, CDR2 SNEGSKA (reference sequence). The CDR3 spells CSARESRVDTEAFF. The DNA for the CDR3 is TGCAGTGCTAGAGAGTCCAGGGTAGACACTGAAGCTTTCTTT.

V gene TRBV20-1 combines with J gene TRBJ2-1; 7 bases fit TRBD2. The CDR3 has 14 residues. Germline assignment: CDR1 DFQATT and CDR2 SNEGSKA (reference sequence). The junction had 4 bases not matched to a gene; V was cut back by 3 bases and J by 2 bases. The CDR3 sequence: CSARTGGAYNEQFF. The CDR3 DNA is TGCAGTGCTAGGACTGGGGGGGCCTACAATGAGCAGTTCTTC.

The chain recombines TRBV7-2 with TRBJ1-2; a possible D gene is TRBD1 (5 bases). The germline gives CDR1 SGHTA, CDR2 FQGNSA. Trimming shortened V by 7 bases and J by 4 bases, and 13 bases separated the two germline ends. The CDR3 runs to 13 residues. The CDR3 sequence is CASTQPGLYGYTF. The CDR3 nucleotides read TGTGCCAGCACTCAACCGGGACTCTATGGCTACACCTTC.

This clonotype was counted between two and nine times. V is TRBV2 and J is TRBJ2-3, with D tentatively TRBD1 (6 bases). V lost 7 bases and J 4 bases, leaving 21 bases between the germline ends. Germline V CDR1 and CDR2: SNHLY, FYNNEI. The CDR3 extends over 16 amino acids. Written as DNA, the CDR3 is TGTGCCAGCAATGCACTAGGGGGTGATGCCGCAGATACGCAGTATTTT. It specifies CASNALGGDAADTQYF. The full variable domain, completed using reference TRBV2 and TRBJ2-3, is EPEVTQTPSHQVTQMGQEVILRCVPISNHLYFYWYRQILGQKVEFLVSFYNNEISEKSEIFDDQFSVERPDGSNFTLKIRSTKLEDSAMYFCASNALGGDAADTQYFGPGTRLTVL.

This clonotype occurred a few times. The rearrangement links TRBV14 to TRBJ2-7, with 12 bases lining up with TRBD2. The closer fit of TRBJ2-5 to the DNA end suggests the J call may be wrong. This CDR3 region has 18 residues. CDR1 and CDR2 (germline): SGHDN, FVKESK. The CDR3 sequence: CASSQGHRTSGVGETQYF. CDR3 sequence (DNA): TGTGCCAGCAGCCAAGGGCACCGGACTAGCGGGGTTGGAGAGACCCAGTACTTC.

This clonotype was counted a single time. The chain recombines TRBV5-6 with TRBJ2-5; 8 bases match TRBD1. CDR1 is SGHDT, CDR2 YYEEEE, per germline. This CDR3 spans 12 amino acids. V dropped 4 bases and J dropped 11; count of bases not matched to a gene: 7. The CDR3: CASSGGTGKQYF. DNA of the CDR3: TGTGCCAGCAGCGGGGGGACAGGAAAGCAGTACTTC.